Listed below are T cell receptor beta chains from one sample, sequenced in a study of blood T cell repertoires in COVID-19. Assay: immunoSEQ multiplex PCR; the TCRdb copy retains only in-frame clones and omits some. The sample holds about 120,000 clones, 81% seen once. Input material: peripheral blood. Receptor source: a man aged 25-40 years with COVID-19, enrolled during active disease. Each CDR3 is given with its conserved first and last residue. A D gene is named only where the DNA matches it firmly. Some rows mark clone size as missing; the rest say once, few, many or name a class of expanded clone.

d_call cdr3_length clone_size j_call v_call cdr3_nt cdr3_aa
NA 16 NA TRBJ2-3 TRBV5-6 TGTGCCAGCAGCCCTCGCGGAAGGGAGGGCACAGATACGCAGTATTTT CASSPRGREGTDTQYF
NA 13 NA TRBJ2-1 TRBV5-1 TGCGCCAGCAGCTTGGCACTAGACTATGAGCAGTTCTTC CASSLALDYEQFF
TRBD1 15 NA TRBJ2-2 TRBV6-5 TGTGCCAGCAGGTCCCAGGGGGCGCGGACCGGGGAGCTGTTTTTT CASRSQGARTGELFF
NA 14 few TRBJ2-7 TRBV21-1 TGTGCCAGCAGGATTGGACAGGGGGTGGACGAGCAGTACTTC CASRIGQGVDEQYF
NA 15 NA TRBJ1-2 TRBV7-9 TGTGCCAGCAGCCTACCGATGGCCGGGTTGAGAGGCTACACCTTC CASSLPMAGLRGYTF
TRBD2 17 NA TRBJ2-2 TRBV5-8 TGTGCCAGCAGCCCCGGGACTAGCGGGAGAGTCACCGGGGAGCTGTTTTTT CASSPGTSGRVTGELFF
TRBD2 17 NA TRBJ2-3 TRBV30 TGTGCCTGGAGTGTAAGGGGAAGCGGGGGCCTCCACGATACGCAGTATTTT CAWSVRGSGGLHDTQYF
NA 13 NA TRBJ2-1 TRBV5-1 TGCGCCAGCAGCGTACTAGCTTACGGTGAGCAGTTCTTC CASSVLAYGEQFF
TRBD1 16 NA TRBJ2-2 TRBV6-4 TGTGCCAGCAGTGTCCGACAGGGGGTTAACACCGGGGAGCTGTTTTTT CASSVRQGVNTGELFF
NA 11 NA TRBJ1-6 TRBV19 TGTGCCAGTGGGGGCAATTCACCCCTCCACTTT CASGGNSPLHF
NA 15 NA TRBJ2-5 TRBV4-3 TGCGCCAGCAGCCAAGATTCGGGAAACCAAGAGACCCAGTACTTC CASSQDSGNQETQYF
NA 15 NA TRBJ1-2 TRBV7-6 TGTGCCAGCAGCCCTAGCGGGACGGCCAACTATGGCTACACCTTC CASSPSGTANYGYTF
TRBD1 18 few TRBJ2-7 TRBV4-1 TGCGCCAGCAGGGACCTTTTGGCGGGACAGGTAAACCGGGGCGAGCAGTACTTC CASRDLLAGQVNRGEQYF
TRBD2 16 NA TRBJ2-5 TRBV5-1 TGCGCCAGCAGCTGGGCGGCGGGAGTAGGTCAAGAGACCCAGTACTTC CASSWAAGVGQETQYF
NA 13 NA TRBJ1-4 TRBV12-3/TRBV12-4 TGTGCCAGCAGTTTGCGTTTAAATGAGAAACTGTTTTTT CASSLRLNEKLFF
NA 12 NA TRBJ2-2 TRBV19 TGTGCCAGTAGTATTCGGACCGGGGAGCTGTTTTTT CASSIRTGELFF
NA 14 NA TRBJ2-3 TRBV7-9 TGTGCCAGCAGCTTAGCCCAGAGCACAGATACGCAGTATTTT CASSLAQSTDTQYF
TRBD1 15 few TRBJ1-1 TRBV7-2 TGTGCCAGCAGCCCCTATGAGGGGGCCGGGACTGAAGCTTTCTTT CASSPYEGAGTEAFF
TRBD1 16 many TRBJ1-2 TRBV6-5 TGTGCCAGCAGTTACTCGGGGACAGGTTATCCCTATGGCTACACCTTC CASSYSGTGYPYGYTF
TRBD1 15 NA TRBJ2-7 TRBV27 TGTGCCAGCAGTCTCTCCGGGACAGGGGTGTACGAGCAGTACTTC CASSLSGTGVYEQYF
NA 15 NA TRBJ1-3 TRBV19 TGTGCCAGTAGTATCAGTGGGCTGGAAGGAAACACCATATATTTT CASSISGLEGNTIYF
NA 15 once TRBJ1-2 TRBV3-1/TRBV3-2 TGTGCCAGCAGCCCTACTTTCGACAGTTCCTATGGCTACACCTTC CASSPTFDSSYGYTF
NA 15 NA TRBJ2-5 TRBV5-1 TGCGCCAGCGGGTCCACAGGGCTGAGAGAGGAGACCCAGTACTTC CASGSTGLREETQYF
TRBD1 16 NA TRBJ1-5 TRBV6-6 TGTGCCAGCAGCTACCAGACAGGGGATGGTGGTCAGCCCCAGCATTTT CASSYQTGDGGQPQHF
NA 15 NA TRBJ1-1 TRBV11-3 TGTGCCAGCAGCTTAGCTTGGGGGCGGAACACTGAAGCTTTCTTT CASSLAWGRNTEAFF
TRBD1 15 NA TRBJ1-1 TRBV4-1 TGCGCCAGCAGCCAAGTCGAAACAGGGGAAAGAAGTGCTTTCTTT CASSQVETGERSAFF
NA 11 once TRBJ1-4 TRBV20-1 TGCGCCCACCACTCGAGAGAAAAACTGTTTTTT CAHHSREKLFF
TRBD1 14 NA TRBJ2-5 TRBV10-1 TGCGCCAGCTCCCGGGACAGGGGAGAGGAGACCCAGTACTTC CASSRDRGEETQYF
TRBD1 15 NA TRBJ1-4 TRBV29-1 TGCAGCGTTGTGGGGACAGACGCAACTAATGAAAAACTGTTTTTT CSVVGTDATNEKLFF
NA 16 NA TRBJ1-2 TRBV9 TGTGCCAGCAGCGTAGCGGTGGAGGACGCGGTGGATGGCTACACCTTC CASSVAVEDAVDGYTF
NA 16 NA TRBJ2-2 TRBV4-2 TGTGCCAGCAGCCCTCGAGCTAGCGAGAACACCGGGGAGCTGTTTTTT CASSPRASENTGELFF
NA 14 NA TRBJ1-2 TRBV7-3 TGTGCCAGCAGCCCCACGGGGGGTAGTTATGGCTACACCTTC CASSPTGGSYGYTF
TRBD1 15 NA TRBJ1-2 TRBV4-3 TGCGCCAGCAGACCCGGGACAGGGGGCAACTATGGCTACACCTTC CASRPGTGGNYGYTF
NA 14 few TRBJ1-6 TRBV2 TGTGCCAGCGAACGGGGTCCTACTAATTCACCCCTCCACTTT CASERGPTNSPLHF
TRBD2 14 NA TRBJ2-1 TRBV9 TGTGCCAGCAGCGTAGCTCTAGCGGGGAATGAGCAGTTCTTC CASSVALAGNEQFF
NA 13 NA TRBJ1-1 TRBV19 TGTGCCAGTAGTGCATTTGGGAGGACTGAAGCTTTCTTT CASSAFGRTEAFF
TRBD1 13 NA TRBJ2-7 TRBV28 TGTGCCAGTAAGGGACAGGGATTGAACGAGCAGTACTTC CASKGQGLNEQYF
NA 19 NA TRBJ2-3 TRBV6-4 TGTGCCAGCAGTGACCAAGCCTTGGGGAGGGGGGGCCGCACAGATACGCAGTATTTT CASSDQALGRGGRTDTQYF
TRBD1 14 NA TRBJ1-6 TRBV30 TGTGCCTGGAGAAGGACAGGGCAGCACTCACCCCTCCACTTT CAWRRTGQHSPLHF